The source of this TCR beta chain is a study of blood T cells in healthy people across ages. This clonotype turned up a few times. For the second PCR, which ran for about 7 to 11 cycles, a sample-barcoded 5' primer and a J-beta primer mix were used. Each cDNA molecule was tagged by a template-switch adaptor that had 12 random nucleotides. TCRdb re-called the 5' RACE reads through MiXCR, storing one row per CDR3 protein. In the table there are about 1,500,000 distinct CDR3 sequences, about 28% of which are singletons. Trimming stripped 6 bases from V and 4 bases from J, with 15 bases between. The CDR3 extends over 14 amino acids. CDR1 is MNHNS and CDR2 is SASEGT in the germline V gene.

The sequencing sample was made of blood. The TCR was taken from a woman aged 25 to 39 in good health. V usage is TRBV6-1 and J usage is TRBJ1-2, with a tentative D call TRBD1 (6 bases). The CDR3: CASRSGQRVYGYTF. DNA for the CDR3: TGTGCCAGCAGGAGCGGACAGCGAGTCTATGGCTACACCTTC.